This T cell receptor (beta chain) was sequenced in a study of OX40 agonist ivuxolimab in advanced cancers. Libraries were prepared by immunoSEQ multiplex PCR; TCRdb keeps only in-frame clonotypes and omits some of them. The sample has roughly 80,000 clones, 87% seen once. The CDR3 is made up of 15 amino acids. Between the trimmed V and J ends, which lost 0 bases and 4 bases, there was a span of 9 bases. Germline V gene sequence: CDR1 MGHRA, CDR2 YSYEKL. The J gene is TRBJ1-4, the V gene TRBV4-1, with D hard to call. The material was CD4+ or CD8+ T cells sorted from blood, obtained in a trial of the OX40 agonist ivuxolimab. The source is an adult with an advanced solid tumor such as melanoma, head and neck, liver or kidney cancer. The CDR3 is CASSQDLQLNEKLFF. The CDR3 DNA reads as TGCGCCAGCAGCCAAGATCTCCAGCTTAATGAAAAACTGTTTTTT.